The T cell receptor (beta chain) under discussion was sequenced for a study of cytomegalovirus exposure and HLA in healthy donors. Across the whole study: In a later analysis, it was reported that the 120 or so validation repertoires had been produced on the same platform as the 550 to 700 repertoires belonging to the first cohort. Study-wide results and caveats: Despite most TCR sequences being rare, some public TCRs occurred in many donors. Investigators reported some 150 TCR beta chains as tied to cytomegalovirus.

Remarks on this clone: The antigen is unknown.

The protocol was immunoSEQ multiplex PCR, while the TCRdb copy is restricted to in-frame clones and leaves out a portion. The table has about 55,000 clones, over 75% seen once. The CDR3 totals 16 residues. Germline CDR1 is MDHEN and CDR2 is SYDVKM. V lost 2 bases, J lost 4 bases, and 9 bases stayed unmatched. The V gene is TRBV28, the J gene TRBJ2-5; TRBD1 matches 8 bases. The sequenced sample was PBMCs. The clonotype was recovered from a man aged 18 to 29 in good health and CMV-seronegative. CDR3 protein: CASSLTGGGGGETQYF. In DNA, the CDR3 is TGTGCCAGCAGTTTAACAGGGGGTGGGGGAGGAGAGACCCAGTACTTC.